The 21 T cell receptor beta chains reported below all come from one sample, sequenced in a study of cytomegalovirus exposure and HLA in healthy donors. Primers included in the PCR were 60 Vbeta and 13 Jbeta primers. Sequencing used immunoSEQ multiplex PCR; TCRdb keeps in-frame clones, though not all of them. The table lists approximately 190,000 clones, around 78% of them singletons, with approximately 14% in the top ten. Sequencing used PBMCs. These receptors were collected from a woman in her 30s in good health and CMV-seropositive.

This chain links TRBV7-3 with TRBJ2-5; 10 positions agree with TRBD2. This CDR3 has 13 residues. The J segment lost 4 bases and the V segment lost 6 bases, leaving 2 bases of the junction unmatched. CDR1 and CDR2 from the germline V gene are SGHTA and FQGTGA. The CDR3 is CASSPSGRETQYF. CDR3 bases: TGTGCCAGCAGTCCTAGCGGGAGAGAGACCCAGTACTTC.

The V gene is TRBV25-1, the J gene TRBJ2-5; TRBD2 matches at 12 bases. The CDR3 runs to 17 residues. Per the germline V gene, CDR1 is MGHDK and CDR2 is SYGVNS. V shed 5 bases and J 4 bases; nucleotides not matched to a gene: 11. The CDR3, as DNA: TGTGCCAGCAGTAACGATCTGACTAGCGGGAGAGTAGAGACCCAGTACTTC. Translated, it gives CASSNDLTSGRVETQYF.

The chain recombines TRBV28 with TRBJ2-7; possible D gene TRBD1, 6 bases. This CDR3 has 13 amino acids. The V gene lost 3 bases and the J gene lost 4 bases, with 10 bases spanning the gap. Germline CDR1 reads MDHEN; CDR2 reads SYDVKM. CDR3 in DNA: TGTGCCAGCAGTTTCGGGACACATTACGAGCAGTACTTC. This encodes CASSFGTHYEQYF.

This clone was seen once. V gene TRBV19 combines with J gene TRBJ2-7; maybe TRBD2 (5 bases). The germline V gene encodes CDR1 LNHDA and CDR2 SQIVND (reference sequence). The length of the CDR3 is 13 residues. Trimming cost V 5 bases and J 4 bases, with 12 bases left between them. CDR3 bases: TGTGCCAGTAGTTCGGACCCGGGGTACGAGCAGTACTTC. Translated: CASSSDPGYEQYF.

This clone was seen a single time. The rearrangement joins TRBV5-6 to TRBJ2-7; 7 bases align to TRBD2. Germline V gives CDR1 SGHDT, CDR2 YYEEEE. This CDR3 contains 13 residues. V shed 1 base, J shed 3 bases, and the junction held 1 base outside the gene matches. The CDR3 bases are TGTGCCAGCAGCTTGCGGGAGGTCTACGAGCAGTACTTC. Residues: CASSLREVYEQYF.

The rearrangement joins TRBV11-2 to TRBJ2-1, with D tentatively TRBD1 (5 bases). Trimming stripped 5 bases from V and 2 bases from J, with 7 bases between. The germline CDR1 and CDR2 sequences are SGHAT and FQNNGV. This CDR3 region has 13 residues. The CDR3 DNA follows: TGTGCCAGCAGCCTACAGGCCTACAATGAGCAGTTCTTC. Amino acid sequence: CASSLQAYNEQFF.

This clone has a handful of counts. The chain is built from TRBV11-2 and TRBJ2-7, with D possibly matching TRBD2 (6 bases). Germline V gives CDR1 SGHAT, CDR2 FQNNGV. V gave up 5 bases and J gave up 5 bases, with 22 bases separating them. The CDR3 has 16 residues. This CDR3 is CASSNWVGDGGNEQYF. As DNA, the CDR3 is TGTGCCAGCAGCAACTGGGTAGGGGACGGGGGAAACGAGCAGTACTTC. The full variable domain, with the rest looked up from reference TRBV11-2 and TRBJ2-7, is EAGVAQSPRYKIIEKRQSVAFWCNPISGHATLYWYQQILGQGPKLLIQFQNNGVVDDSQLPKDRFSAERLKGVDSTLKIQPAKLEDSAVYLCASSNWVGDGGNEQYFGPGTRLTVT.

This chain uses TRBV5-1 with TRBJ2-5, with 9 bases fitting TRBD2. Germline loops: CDR1 SGHRS, CDR2 YFSETQ. J was trimmed by 11 bases and V by 2 bases; bases with no gene match: 10. This CDR3 contains 14 residues. CDR3 DNA sequence: TGCGCCAGCAGCTTTTATAGCGGGAGCGGTGAGCAGTACTTC. It yields the protein CASSFYSGSGEQYF.

This chain uses TRBV4-1 with TRBJ1-5; 8 nucleotides agree with TRBD1. After removal of 3 bases from V and 3 bases from J, the junction contained 7 bases not matched to a gene. Germline assignment: CDR1 MGHRA and CDR2 YSYEKL. The CDR3 has 16 amino acids. DNA for the CDR3: TGCGCCAGCAGCCACCCCGGACAGGGATACAATCAGCCCCAGCATTTT. This codes for CASSHPGQGYNQPQHF.

This chain joins TRBV6-5 and TRBJ2-7; 9 bases are a match to TRBD1. Germline V CDR1 and CDR2: MNHEY, SVGAGI. V shed 6 bases and J 0 bases; nucleotides not matched to a gene: 6. The CDR3 length is 15 residues. DNA for the CDR3: TGTGCCAGCAGGTACCGGGACAGGGACTCCTACGAGCAGTACTTC. Amino acids: CASRYRDRDSYEQYF.

The chain links TRBV7-9 to TRBJ2-7; 9 bases fit TRBD1. CDR3 length: 15 amino acids. The V gene's germline CDR1 is SEHNR and CDR2 FQNEAQ (reference sequence). With V trimmed by 0 bases and J by 5 bases, 5 bases remained unmatched. This chain's CDR3 is CASSLAGTGRDEQYF. CDR3 coding DNA: TGTGCCAGCAGCTTAGCTGGGACAGGGAGGGACGAGCAGTACTTC. Together with reference TRBV7-9 and TRBJ2-7, the CDR3 gives the full variable domain: DTGVSQNPRHKITKRGQNVTFRCDPISEHNRLYWYRQTLGQGPEFLTYFQNEAQLEKSRLLSDRFSAERPKGSFSTLEIQRTEQGDSAMYLCASSLAGTGRDEQYFGPGTRLTVT.

The chain recombines TRBV5-1 with TRBJ2-6, with D possibly matching TRBD2 (6 bases). The CDR3 runs to 16 residues. V was clipped by 0 bases and J by 1 base, with 8 bases between them. Looked up from germline, CDR1 is SGHRS and CDR2 is YFSETQ. The DNA of the CDR3 is TGCGCCAGCAGCTTGGGGGACTGGTCTGGGGCCAACGTCCTGACTTTC. This gives the protein CASSLGDWSGANVLTF.

This clone was observed a single time. The gene calls are TRBV7-9 and TRBJ2-3; D is undetermined. V gave up 2 bases and J gave up 4 bases, with 7 bases separating them. CDR1 and CDR2 from the germline V gene are SEHNR and FQNEAQ (reference sequence). The CDR3 length is 13 residues. The CDR3 DNA reads TGTGCCAGCAGCTTATCATCGGCAGATACGCAGTATTTT. This translates into CASSLSSADTQYF. Complete variable domain (other parts from reference TRBV7-9 and TRBJ2-3): DTGVSQNPRHKITKRGQNVTFRCDPISEHNRLYWYRQTLGQGPEFLTYFQNEAQLEKSRLLSDRFSAERPKGSFSTLEIQRTEQGDSAMYLCASSLSSADTQYFGPGTRLTVL.

The CDR3 coding sequence is TGTGCCAGCAGTTTGGGCCTGCCCTACAATGAGCAGTTCTTC. Translating gives CASSLGLPYNEQFF. The chain has TRBV28 and TRBJ2-1; D unclear. The germline V and J ends were trimmed by 3 bases and 2 bases, with 8 bases remaining between them. Germline V gene data show CDR1 as MDHEN and CDR2 as SYDVKM. The CDR3 contains 14 residues.

In this sample, this clone turned up a few times. The V gene is TRBV4-1, the J gene TRBJ1-5, with a weak D call TRBD1 (6 bases). V was pared by 3 bases and J by 1 base, with 13 bases between. This CDR3 has 16 residues. Germline-derived CDR1 and CDR2 are MGHRA and YSYEKL. The chain's CDR3 is CASSHTRDTSNQPQHF. In nucleotides, the CDR3 is TGCGCCAGCAGCCACACACGGGACACCAGCAATCAGCCCCAGCATTTT.

The rearrangement links TRBV12-2 to TRBJ2-7; TRBD1 reflects the table's D call only, with no check against the DNA. TRBV12-2 is given as a pseudogene. The CDR3 totals 22 residues. The CDR3 nucleotides are TGTGCAAGTCGCTTAGAGTTCGGGGGGTCGAACACGGGGACAGGAATCTCCTACGAGCAGTACTTC. Translating gives CASRLEFGGSNTGTGISYEQYF.

V is TRBV29-1 and J is TRBJ1-1; no clear D. The length of the CDR3 is 13 residues. The V and J ends lost 2 bases and 1 base respectively, with 8 bases between them. Per germline, CDR1 SQVTM and CDR2 ANQGSEA. CDR3 DNA: TGCAGCGTTGAACCCCGGGGGAACACTGAAGCTTTCTTT. Encoded protein: CSVEPRGNTEAFF.

This chain uses TRBV28 with TRBJ2-7, with 9 positions matching TRBD1. The CDR3 has 14 residues. The germline CDR1 and CDR2 sequences are MDHEN and SYDVKM. The V segment lost 7 bases and the J segment 3 bases; nucleotides outside the gene matches: 7. CDR3 in DNA: TGTGCCAGCACGGGGACAGGGAATTACTACGAGCAGTACTTC. Encoded protein: CASTGTGNYYEQYF.

The gene calls are TRBV30 and TRBJ2-7; the D gene is possibly TRBD2 (5 bases). Trimming took off 1 base at V and 0 bases at J, with 10 bases between the two ends. This CDR3 is built from 14 residues. From germline, CDR1 is GTSNPN and CDR2 SVGIG (reference sequence). CDR3 in DNA: TGTGCCTGGAGTGGAGGGCGTACCTCCTACGAGCAGTACTTC. Amino acid sequence: CAWSGGRTSYEQYF.

This clone turned up a few times. The V call is TRBV7-9, the J call TRBJ1-4; D remains unclear. Germline V CDR1 and CDR2: SEHNR, FQNEAQ (reference sequence). This CDR3 is built from 11 residues. Trimming cost V 5 bases and J 7 bases, with 5 bases left between them. The CDR3 sequence: CASSLSEKLFF. The CDR3 region has the DNA TGTGCCAGCAGCCTTTCTGAAAAACTGTTTTTT.

The chain recombines TRBV14 with TRBJ1-6; D uncertain. The CDR3 totals 14 residues. Germline V gene sequence: CDR1 SGHDN, CDR2 FVKESK. The V and J ends lost 3 bases and 3 bases respectively, with 6 bases between them. This chain's CDR3 is CASSQGHYNSPLHF. CDR3 nucleotide sequence: TGTGCCAGCAGCCAGGGCCACTATAATTCACCCCTCCACTTT.